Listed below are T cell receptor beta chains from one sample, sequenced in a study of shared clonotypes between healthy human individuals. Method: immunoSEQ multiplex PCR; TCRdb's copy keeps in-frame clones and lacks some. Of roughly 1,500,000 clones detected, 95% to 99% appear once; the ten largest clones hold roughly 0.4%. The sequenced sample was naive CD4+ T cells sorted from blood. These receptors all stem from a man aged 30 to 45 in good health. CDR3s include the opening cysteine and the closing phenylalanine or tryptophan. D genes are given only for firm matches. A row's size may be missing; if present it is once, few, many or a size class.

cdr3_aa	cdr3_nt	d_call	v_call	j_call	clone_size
CASSFPGRKEAFF	TGTGCCAGCAGCTTCCCGGGACGGAAAGAAGCTTTCTTT	.	TRBV5-4	TRBJ1-1	.
CASSLDSGTLDEQYF	TGCGCCAGCAGCTTGGATAGCGGGACCTTGGACGAGCAGTACTTC	TRBD2	TRBV5-1	TRBJ2-7	once
CASSLLTSGIEQYF	TGTGCCAGCAGTTTATTGACTAGCGGGATCGAGCAGTACTTC	TRBD2	TRBV28	TRBJ2-7	.
CASSLQGARNQPQHF	TGTGCCAGCAGCTTACAGGGGGCCCGCAATCAGCCCCAGCATTTT	TRBD1	TRBV11-2	TRBJ1-5	.
CASSPDHYSGPQHF	TGCGCCAGCAGTCCCGACCACTACAGCGGGCCCCAGCATTTT	.	TRBV5-1	TRBJ1-5	.
CASSLAGTGIIGGYEQYF	TGCGCCAGCAGCCTAGCCGGGACAGGGATAATAGGAGGCTACGAGCAGTACTTC	TRBD1	TRBV5-1	TRBJ2-7	once
CASRLRQGNTIYF	TGTGCCAGCAGGCTCCGACAGGGAAACACCATATATTTT	.	TRBV7-9	TRBJ1-3	.
CASSQVFGPDTQYF	TGTGCCAGCAGCCAAGTATTCGGACCAGATACGCAGTATTTT	.	TRBV14	TRBJ2-3	.
CASSSEQGREKLFF	TGTGCCAGCAGTTCCGAACAGGGTAGGGAAAAACTGTTTTTT	.	TRBV6-5	TRBJ1-4	.
CASSLRDSPLQETQYF	TGTGCCAGCAGCCTCCGGGACAGCCCTCTTCAAGAGACCCAGTACTTC	TRBD1	TRBV5-5	TRBJ2-5	.
CASSLNAAGLAFYEQYF	TGTGCCAGCAGCTTAAATGCCGCGGGACTAGCTTTCTACGAGCAGTACTTC	TRBD2	TRBV11-2	TRBJ2-7	.
CASSWAITYEQYF	TGTGCCAGCAGCTGGGCGATAACCTACGAGCAGTACTTC	.	TRBV7-6	TRBJ2-7	once
CASSDRDNSYEQYF	TGTGCCAGCAGTGACCGGGACAACTCCTACGAGCAGTACTTC	.	TRBV27	TRBJ2-7	once
CASSLRIRRQTDGYTF	TGTGCCAGCAGTTTACGTATACGACGGCAGACAGATGGCTACACCTTC	.	TRBV27	TRBJ1-2	.
CASRQGTDTQYF	TGTGCCAGCAGACAGGGCACAGATACGCAGTATTTT	.	TRBV28	TRBJ2-3	.
CASSLVVGAYNEQFF	TGCGCCAGCAGCTTGGTGGTTGGGGCCTACAATGAGCAGTTCTTC	.	TRBV5-1	TRBJ2-1	.
CASSMGPNNEQFF	TGTGCCAGTAGTATGGGGCCGAACAATGAGCAGTTCTTC	.	TRBV19	TRBJ2-1	.
CASSETGSRNTIYF	TGTGCCAGCAGTGAAACAGGGTCTAGAAACACCATATATTTT	.	TRBV25-1	TRBJ1-3	.
CASSSTGTAEGSGYTF	TGTGCCAGCTCATCCACCGGGACAGCGGAAGGATCTGGCTACACCTTC	TRBD1	TRBV18	TRBJ1-2	.
CASSETGVRSETQYF	TGTGCCAGCAGTGAAACAGGGGTGAGGTCGGAGACCCAGTACTTC	TRBD1	TRBV6-1	TRBJ2-5	.
CASSIKGVVDEKLFF	TGTGCCAGTAGTATTAAAGGAGTCGTTGACGAAAAACTGTTTTTT	.	TRBV19	TRBJ1-4	.
CASSWMTGDYEQYF	TGCGCCAGCAGCTGGATGACGGGAGACTACGAGCAGTACTTC	.	TRBV5-1	TRBJ2-7	once
CAWSPRWPSYEQYF	TGTGCCTGGAGTCCCCGATGGCCCTCCTACGAGCAGTACTTC	.	TRBV30	TRBJ2-7	.
CASSGEGETQYF	TGCGCCAGCAGCGGGGAGGGGGAGACCCAGTACTTC	TRBD2	TRBV10-2	TRBJ2-5	.
CASSQDGRGEGEQFF	TGCGCCAGCAGCCAAGATGGCAGGGGGGAAGGTGAGCAGTTCTTC	.	TRBV4-3	TRBJ2-1	.
CASSFSGNEQFF	TGCGCCAGCAGCTTTAGCGGCAATGAGCAGTTCTTC	.	TRBV5-1	TRBJ2-1	.
CAISEFTDTQYF	TGTGCCATCAGCGAGTTCACAGATACGCAGTATTTT	.	TRBV10-3	TRBJ2-3	.
CASSLGPAEKLFF	TGTGCCAGCAGCTTAGGTCCTGCTGAAAAACTGTTTTTT	.	TRBV7-2	TRBJ1-4	.
CASSWGTAYNEQFF	TGTGCCAGCAGCTGGGGGACGGCATACAATGAGCAGTTCTTC	.	TRBV7-2	TRBJ2-1	.
CASSLLRTGENGYTF	TGTGCCAGCAGCTTACTCCGGACAGGAGAAAATGGCTACACCTTC	TRBD1	TRBV7-8	TRBJ1-2	.
CASSVGEASLHEQYF	TGTGCCAGCAGCGTAGGGGAGGCCTCTTTGCACGAGCAGTACTTC	.	TRBV9	TRBJ2-7	once
CASSDGVVGRGYTF	TGTGCCAGCAGCGATGGGGTCGTCGGAAGGGGCTACACCTTC	.	TRBV7-2	TRBJ1-2	.
CATQEQGSGNTIYF	TGTGCCACTCAGGAACAGGGATCAGGAAACACCATATATTTT	.	TRBV10-3	TRBJ1-3	.
CASSPLGLAPSEQFF	TGTGCCAGCAGCCCGCTTGGGCTAGCTCCAAGTGAGCAGTTCTTC	.	TRBV11-2	TRBJ2-1	.
CSVGGRGETQYF	TGCAGCGTTGGTGGACGAGGGGAGACCCAGTACTTC	.	TRBV29-1	TRBJ2-5	.
CATSRGTGIGYNEQFF	TGTGCCACCAGCAGAGGGACAGGGATTGGGTACAATGAGCAGTTCTTC	TRBD1	TRBV15	TRBJ2-1	.
CASTGLAGVAGELFF	TGTGCCAGCACCGGACTAGCGGGAGTCGCCGGGGAGCTGTTTTTT	TRBD2	TRBV11-2	TRBJ2-2	.
CASSDAPPVAFF	TGTGCCAGCAGTGACGCCCCACCGGTAGCTTTCTTT	.	TRBV6-4	TRBJ1-1	.
CASTLDRVVDTQYF	TGTGCCAGCACCTTGGACAGGGTCGTAGATACGCAGTATTTT	TRBD1	TRBV28	TRBJ2-3	.
CASSLLGGGQPQHF	TGTGCCAGCAGTTTACTGGGGGGGGGTCAGCCCCAGCATTTT	.	TRBV28	TRBJ1-5	.
CASMFQASGEQYF	TGTGCCAGCATGTTTCAGGCCTCGGGCGAGCAGTACTTC	.	TRBV6-1	TRBJ2-7	.
CASSLVGDNEQFF	TGCGCCAGCAGCTTGGTAGGTGACAATGAGCAGTTCTTC	.	TRBV5-1	TRBJ2-1	.
CASSTGTSGFSYEQYF	TGTGCCAGCAGCACCGGGACTAGCGGATTCTCCTACGAGCAGTACTTC	TRBD2	TRBV4-2	TRBJ2-7	.
CASSYSPQGATGELFF	TGTGCCAGCAGTTACTCACCACAGGGGGCTACCGGGGAGCTGTTTTTT	TRBD1	TRBV6-6	TRBJ2-2	.
CASRPEGGNTIYF	TGTGCCAGCAGACCCGAGGGAGGAAACACCATATATTTT	.	TRBV6-5	TRBJ1-3	.
CASSEGQGYGYTF	TGTGCCAGCAGTGAAGGACAGGGGTATGGCTACACCTTC	TRBD1	TRBV6-1	TRBJ1-2	.
CASSYQSGRYEQYF	TGTGCCAGCAGTTACCAATCGGGGAGATACGAGCAGTACTTC	.	TRBV6-5	TRBJ2-7	.